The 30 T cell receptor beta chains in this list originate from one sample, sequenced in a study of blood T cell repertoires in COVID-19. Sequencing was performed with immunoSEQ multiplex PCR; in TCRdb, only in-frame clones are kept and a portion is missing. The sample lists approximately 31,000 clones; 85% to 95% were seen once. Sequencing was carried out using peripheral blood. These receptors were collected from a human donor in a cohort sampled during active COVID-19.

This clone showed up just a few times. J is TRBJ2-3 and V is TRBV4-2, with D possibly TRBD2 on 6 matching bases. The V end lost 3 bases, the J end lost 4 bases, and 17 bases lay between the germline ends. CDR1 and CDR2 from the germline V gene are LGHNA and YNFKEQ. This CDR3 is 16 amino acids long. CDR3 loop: CASSQERDFLADTQYF. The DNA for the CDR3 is TGTGCCAGCAGCCAGGAAAGGGACTTTCTCGCAGATACGCAGTATTTT.

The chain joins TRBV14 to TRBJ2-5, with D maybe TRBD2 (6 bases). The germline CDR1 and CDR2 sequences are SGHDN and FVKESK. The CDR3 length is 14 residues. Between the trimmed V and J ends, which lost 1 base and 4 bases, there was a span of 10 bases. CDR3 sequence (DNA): TGTGCCAGCAGCCAAGTTAGGGGAGGAGAGACCCAGTACTTC. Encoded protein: CASSQVRGGETQYF.

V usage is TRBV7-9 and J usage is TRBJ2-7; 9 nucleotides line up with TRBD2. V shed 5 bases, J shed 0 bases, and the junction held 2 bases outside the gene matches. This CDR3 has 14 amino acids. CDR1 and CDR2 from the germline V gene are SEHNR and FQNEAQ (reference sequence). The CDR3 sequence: CASSPGLASYEQYF. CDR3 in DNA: TGTGCCAGCAGCCCGGGACTAGCCTCCTACGAGCAGTACTTC. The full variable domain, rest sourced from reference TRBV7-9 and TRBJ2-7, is DTGVSQNPRHKITKRGQNVTFRCDPISEHNRLYWYRQTLGQGPEFLTYFQNEAQLEKSRLLSDRFSAERPKGSFSTLEIQRTEQGDSAMYLCASSPGLASYEQYFGPGTRLTVT.

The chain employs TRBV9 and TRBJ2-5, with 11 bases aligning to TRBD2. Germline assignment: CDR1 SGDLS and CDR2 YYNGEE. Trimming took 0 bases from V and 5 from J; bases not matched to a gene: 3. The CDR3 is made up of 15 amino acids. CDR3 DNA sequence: TGTGCCAGCAGCGTAGATAGCGGGAGGGGGGAGACCCAGTACTTC. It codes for CASSVDSGRGETQYF.

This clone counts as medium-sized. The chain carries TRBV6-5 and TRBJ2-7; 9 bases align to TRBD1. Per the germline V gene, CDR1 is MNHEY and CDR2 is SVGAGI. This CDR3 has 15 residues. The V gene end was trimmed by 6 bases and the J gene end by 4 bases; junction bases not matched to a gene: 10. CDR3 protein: CASSYRRTGEYEQYF. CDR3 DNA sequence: TGTGCCAGCAGCTACCGAAGGACAGGGGAGTACGAGCAGTACTTC.

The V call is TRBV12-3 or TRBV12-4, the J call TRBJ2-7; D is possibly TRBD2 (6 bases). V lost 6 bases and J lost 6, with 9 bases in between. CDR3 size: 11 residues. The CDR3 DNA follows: TGTGCCAGCAGGGGGGGTACCGAGCAGTACTTC. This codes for CASRGGTEQYF.

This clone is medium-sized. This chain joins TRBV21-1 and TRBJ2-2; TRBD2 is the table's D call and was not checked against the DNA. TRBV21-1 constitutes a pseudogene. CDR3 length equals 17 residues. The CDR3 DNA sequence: TGTGCCAGCAGCAAAAATGGGGAGCCATCGAACACCGGGGAGCTGTTTTTT. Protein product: CASSKNGEPSNTGELFF.

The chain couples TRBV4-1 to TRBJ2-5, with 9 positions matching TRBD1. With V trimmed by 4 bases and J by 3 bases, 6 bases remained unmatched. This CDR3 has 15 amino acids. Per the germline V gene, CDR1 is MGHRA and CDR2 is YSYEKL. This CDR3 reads CASSRGTGIEETQYF. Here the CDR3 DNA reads TGCGCCAGCAGCCGAGGGACAGGGATAGAAGAGACCCAGTACTTC.

This chain's CDR3 is CASSVDLAGVQETQYF. The CDR3 nucleotides read TGTGCCAGCAGCGTAGATCTAGCGGGGGTCCAAGAGACCCAGTACTTC. The V gene is TRBV9, the J gene TRBJ2-5; 10 nucleotides match TRBD2. The CDR3 loop spans 16 amino acids. V trimming: 0 bases; J trimming: 1 base; junction bases outside the gene matches: 3. The germline CDR1 and CDR2 sequences are SGDLS and YYNGEE.

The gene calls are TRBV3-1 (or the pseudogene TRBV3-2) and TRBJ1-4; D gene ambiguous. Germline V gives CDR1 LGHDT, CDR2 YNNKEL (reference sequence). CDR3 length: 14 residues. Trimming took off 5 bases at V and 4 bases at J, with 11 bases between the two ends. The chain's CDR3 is CASSSGRVNEKLFF. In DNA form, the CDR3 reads TGTGCCAGCAGCTCGGGGAGGGTTAATGAAAAACTGTTTTTT.

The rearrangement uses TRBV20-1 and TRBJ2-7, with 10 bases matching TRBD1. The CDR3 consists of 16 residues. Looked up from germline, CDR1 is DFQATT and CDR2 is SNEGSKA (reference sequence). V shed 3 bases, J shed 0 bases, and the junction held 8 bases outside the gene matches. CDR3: CSASAPGQGSSYEQYF. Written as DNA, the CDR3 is TGCAGTGCTAGTGCTCCGGGACAGGGGTCCTCCTACGAGCAGTACTTC.

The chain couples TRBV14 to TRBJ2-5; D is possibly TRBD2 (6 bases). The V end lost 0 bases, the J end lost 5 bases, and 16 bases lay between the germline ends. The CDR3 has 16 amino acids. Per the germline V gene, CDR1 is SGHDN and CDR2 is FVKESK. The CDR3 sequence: CASSQDGPHLAETQYF. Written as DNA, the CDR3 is TGTGCCAGCAGCCAAGATGGGCCCCACCTAGCGGAGACCCAGTACTTC.

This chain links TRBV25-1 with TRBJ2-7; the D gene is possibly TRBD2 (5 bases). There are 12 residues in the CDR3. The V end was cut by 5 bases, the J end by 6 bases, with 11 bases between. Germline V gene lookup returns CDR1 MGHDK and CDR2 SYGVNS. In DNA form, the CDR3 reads TGTGCCAGCAGTTCGCTCCGGGGCGAGCAGTACTTC. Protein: CASSSLRGEQYF.

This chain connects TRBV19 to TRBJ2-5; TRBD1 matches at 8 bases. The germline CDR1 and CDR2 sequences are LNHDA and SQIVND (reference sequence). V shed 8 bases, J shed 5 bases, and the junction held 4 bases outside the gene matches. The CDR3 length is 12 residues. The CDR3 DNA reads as TGTGCCAGTGGACAGGGAAGGGAGACCCAGTACTTC. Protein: CASGQGRETQYF.

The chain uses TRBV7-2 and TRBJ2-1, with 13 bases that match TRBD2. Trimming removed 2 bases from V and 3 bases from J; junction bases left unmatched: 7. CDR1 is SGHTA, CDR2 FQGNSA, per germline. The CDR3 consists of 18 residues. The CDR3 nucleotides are TGTGCCAGCAGCTTATCTGGACTAGCGGGAGAAATCTACAATGAGCAGTTCTTC. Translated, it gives CASSLSGLAGEIYNEQFF.

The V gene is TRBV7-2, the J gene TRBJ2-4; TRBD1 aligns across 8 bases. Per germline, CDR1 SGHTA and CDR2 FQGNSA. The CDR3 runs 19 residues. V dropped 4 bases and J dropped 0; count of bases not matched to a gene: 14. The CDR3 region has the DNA TGTGCCAGCAGCTCACAGGGGGGACCAGGGATAATAGCCAAAAACATTCAGTACTTC. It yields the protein CASSSQGGPGIIAKNIQYF.

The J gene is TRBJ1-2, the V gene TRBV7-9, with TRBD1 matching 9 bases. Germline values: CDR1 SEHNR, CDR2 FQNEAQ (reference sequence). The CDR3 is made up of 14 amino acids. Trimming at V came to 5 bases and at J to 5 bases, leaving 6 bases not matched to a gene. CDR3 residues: CASSPWDRVYGYTF. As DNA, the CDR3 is TGTGCCAGCAGCCCTTGGGACAGGGTGTATGGCTACACCTTC. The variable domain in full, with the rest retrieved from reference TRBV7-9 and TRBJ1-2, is DTGVSQNPRHKITKRGQNVTFRCDPISEHNRLYWYRQTLGQGPEFLTYFQNEAQLEKSRLLSDRFSAERPKGSFSTLEIQRTEQGDSAMYLCASSPWDRVYGYTFGSGTRLTVV.

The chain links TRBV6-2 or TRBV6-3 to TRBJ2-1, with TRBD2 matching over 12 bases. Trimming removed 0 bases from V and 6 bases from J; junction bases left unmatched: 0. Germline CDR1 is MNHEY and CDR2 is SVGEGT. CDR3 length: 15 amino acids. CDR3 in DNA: TGTGCCAGCAGTTACTCGACTAGCGGGAGCAATGAGCAGTTCTTC. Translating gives CASSYSTSGSNEQFF.

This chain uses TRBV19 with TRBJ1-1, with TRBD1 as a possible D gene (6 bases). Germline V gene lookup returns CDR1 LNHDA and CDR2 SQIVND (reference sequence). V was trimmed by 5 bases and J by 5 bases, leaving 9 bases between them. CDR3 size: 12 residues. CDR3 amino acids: CASSAGQTEAFF. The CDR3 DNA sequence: TGTGCCAGTAGTGCTGGACAGACTGAAGCTTTCTTT.

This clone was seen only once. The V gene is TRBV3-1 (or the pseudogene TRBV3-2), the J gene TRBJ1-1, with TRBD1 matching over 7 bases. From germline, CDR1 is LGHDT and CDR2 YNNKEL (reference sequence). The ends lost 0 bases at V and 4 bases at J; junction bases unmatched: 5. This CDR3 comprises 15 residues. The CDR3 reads CASSQDRSGGTEAFF. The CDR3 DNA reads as TGTGCCAGCAGCCAAGATCGTTCAGGGGGCACTGAAGCTTTCTTT.

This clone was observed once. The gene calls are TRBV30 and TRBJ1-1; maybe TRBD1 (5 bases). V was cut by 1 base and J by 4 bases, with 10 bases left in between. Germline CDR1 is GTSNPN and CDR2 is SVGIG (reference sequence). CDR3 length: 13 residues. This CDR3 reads CAWSGRGGTEAFF. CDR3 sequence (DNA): TGTGCCTGGAGTGGACGGGGGGGCACTGAAGCTTTCTTT.

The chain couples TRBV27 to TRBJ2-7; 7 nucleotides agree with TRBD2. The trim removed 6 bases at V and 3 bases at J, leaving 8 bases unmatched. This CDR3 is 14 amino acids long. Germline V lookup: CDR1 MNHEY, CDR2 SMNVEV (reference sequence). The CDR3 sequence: CASRRSGMDYEQYF. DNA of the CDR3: TGTGCCAGCAGAAGAAGCGGGATGGACTACGAGCAGTACTTC.

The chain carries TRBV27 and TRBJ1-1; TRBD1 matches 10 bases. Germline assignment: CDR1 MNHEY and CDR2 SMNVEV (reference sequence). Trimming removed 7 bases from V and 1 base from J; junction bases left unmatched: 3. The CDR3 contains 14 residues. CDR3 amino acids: CASTDRGPNTEAFF. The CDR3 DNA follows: TGTGCCAGCACAGACAGGGGGCCGAACACTGAAGCTTTCTTT.

The CDR3 bases are TGTGCCAGCAGCTTGGTAGTCAGGGGGAAAGGGGAGCTGTTTTTT. Protein sequence: CASSLVVRGKGELFF. This chain joins TRBV5-4 and TRBJ2-2; 7 bases are shared with TRBD1. The V gene's germline CDR1 is SGHNT and CDR2 YYREEE (reference sequence). The CDR3 runs 15 residues. Trimming removed 0 bases from V and 8 bases from J; junction bases left unmatched: 7.

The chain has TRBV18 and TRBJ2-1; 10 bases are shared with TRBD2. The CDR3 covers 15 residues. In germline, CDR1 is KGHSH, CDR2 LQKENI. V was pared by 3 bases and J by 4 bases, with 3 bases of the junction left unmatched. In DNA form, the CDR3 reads TGTGCCAGCTCACCTCCGGGACTAGCGTACAATGAGCAGTTCTTC. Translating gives CASSPPGLAYNEQFF.

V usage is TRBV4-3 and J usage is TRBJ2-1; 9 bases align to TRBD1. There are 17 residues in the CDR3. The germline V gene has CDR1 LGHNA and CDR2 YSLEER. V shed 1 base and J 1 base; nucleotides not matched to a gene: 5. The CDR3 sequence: CASSQVFGTGSYNEQFF. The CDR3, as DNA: TGCGCCAGCAGCCAAGTTTTCGGGACAGGGTCCTACAATGAGCAGTTCTTC.

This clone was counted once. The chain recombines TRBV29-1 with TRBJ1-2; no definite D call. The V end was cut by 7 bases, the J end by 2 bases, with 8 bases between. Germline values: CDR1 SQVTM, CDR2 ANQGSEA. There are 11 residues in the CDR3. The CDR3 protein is CSAEENYGYTF. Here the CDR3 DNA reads TGCAGCGCTGAGGAGAACTATGGCTACACCTTC.

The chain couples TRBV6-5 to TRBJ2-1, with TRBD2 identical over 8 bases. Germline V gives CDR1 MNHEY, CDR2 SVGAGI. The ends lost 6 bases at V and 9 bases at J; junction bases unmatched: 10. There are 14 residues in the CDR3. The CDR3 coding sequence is TGTGCCAGCAGGGATAGCGGGAAGGGCGGTGAGCAGTTCTTC. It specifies CASRDSGKGGEQFF.

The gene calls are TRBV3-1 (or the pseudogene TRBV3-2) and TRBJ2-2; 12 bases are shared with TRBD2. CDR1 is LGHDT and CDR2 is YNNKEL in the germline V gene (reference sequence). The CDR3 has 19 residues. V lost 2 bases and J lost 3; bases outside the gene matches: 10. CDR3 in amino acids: CASSQHETSGSVYTGELFF. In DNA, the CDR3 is TGTGCCAGCAGCCAACACGAGACTAGCGGGAGCGTGTACACCGGGGAGCTGTTTTTT.

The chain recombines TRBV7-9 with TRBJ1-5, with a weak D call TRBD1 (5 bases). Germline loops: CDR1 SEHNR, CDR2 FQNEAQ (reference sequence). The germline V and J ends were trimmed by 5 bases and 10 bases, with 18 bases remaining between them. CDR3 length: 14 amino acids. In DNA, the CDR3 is TGTGCCAGCAGCCTTGGGGGGTTACAATCACCCCAGCATTTT. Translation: CASSLGGLQSPQHF. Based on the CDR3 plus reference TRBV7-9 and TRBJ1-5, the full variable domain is DTGVSQNPRHKITKRGQNVTFRCDPISEHNRLYWYRQTLGQGPEFLTYFQNEAQLEKSRLLSDRFSAERPKGSFSTLEIQRTEQGDSAMYLCASSLGGLQSPQHFGDGTRLSIL.